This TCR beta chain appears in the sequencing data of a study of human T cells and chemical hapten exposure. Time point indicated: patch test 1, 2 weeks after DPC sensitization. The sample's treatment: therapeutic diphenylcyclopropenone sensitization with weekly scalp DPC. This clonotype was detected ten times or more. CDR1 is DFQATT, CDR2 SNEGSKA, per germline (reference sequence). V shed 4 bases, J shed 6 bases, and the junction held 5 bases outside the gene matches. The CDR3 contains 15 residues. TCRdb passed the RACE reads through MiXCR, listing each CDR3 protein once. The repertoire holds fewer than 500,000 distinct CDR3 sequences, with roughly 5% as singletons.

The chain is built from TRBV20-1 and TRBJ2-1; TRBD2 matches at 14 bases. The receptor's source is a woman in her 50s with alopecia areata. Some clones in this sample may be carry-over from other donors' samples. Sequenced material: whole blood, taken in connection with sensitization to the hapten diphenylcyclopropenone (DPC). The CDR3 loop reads CSAIGLAGGGNEQFF. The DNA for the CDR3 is TGCAGTGCTATCGGACTAGCGGGGGGTGGCAATGAGCAGTTCTTC.